A selection of T cell receptor beta chains follows, all from one sample in a study of identical twins. MiXCR, applied by TCRdb to the 5' RACE reads, yields one record per CDR3 protein. The data hold roughly 690,000 distinct CDR3 sequences, with 6% to 6.5% observed a single time. The sequenced sample consisted of naive T cells sorted from blood. These receptors were obtained from a man in his late teens or twenties in good health. The CDR3 runs from the conserved cysteine through the conserved F or W. Fields, in order: D gene, V gene, J gene, clone size, CDR3 length, CDR3 DNA, CDR3 protein. The D gene is left open where the match is weak. A clone size is listed for some rows: how often the clone was seen (once, few, many), or a class if it is expanded.

NA	TRBV12-3/TRBV12-4	TRBJ2-5	many	14	TGTGCCAGCAGTCCGGGACGGTCGCTTGAGACCCAGTACTTC	CASSPGRSLETQYF
NA	TRBV5-6	TRBJ1-4	NA	12	TGTGCCAGCAGCTTATATGCAGAAAAACTGTTTTTT	CASSLYAEKLFF
NA	TRBV18	TRBJ2-3	NA	16	TGTGCCAGCTCACCAGTCGGGAGCTATAGCACAGATACGCAGTATTTT	CASSPVGSYSTDTQYF
NA	TRBV6-1	TRBJ1-4	NA	15	TGTGCCAGCAGTCTCAGACAGCCCCGAGGGGAAAAACTGTTTTTT	CASSLRQPRGEKLFF
TRBD2	TRBV12-3/TRBV12-4	TRBJ2-5	many	16	TGTGCCAGCAGTTTAGTTAGCGGGAGGGCCAGGGAGACCCAGTACTTC	CASSLVSGRARETQYF
NA	TRBV11-2	TRBJ2-1	few	14	TGTGCCAGCAGCCCGGCCGGGGTGAGGAATGAGCAGTTCTTC	CASSPAGVRNEQFF
TRBD2	TRBV20-1	TRBJ2-3	many	17	TGCAGTGCGTCTACTAGCGGGAGGTGGGGTAGTACAGATACGCAGTATTTT	CSASTSGRWGSTDTQYF
NA	TRBV4-1	TRBJ2-1	NA	16	TGCGCCAGCAGCCAATACGGACCCAGCTCCTACAATGAGCAGTTCTTC	CASSQYGPSSYNEQFF
NA	TRBV12-3/TRBV12-4	TRBJ2-3	many	13	TGTGCCAGCGGGAACTTAGAGGCAGATACGCAGTATTTT	CASGNLEADTQYF
NA	TRBV10-3	TRBJ1-1	many	14	TGTGCCATCACTCAGGGTGGCGGACAGTTGGGGGCTTTCTTT	CAITQGGGQLGAFF
NA	TRBV4-3	TRBJ1-1	few	15	TGCGCCAGCAGCCAAGGGTTAGGGGGATCCACTGAAGCTTTCTTT	CASSQGLGGSTEAFF
NA	TRBV25-1	TRBJ2-1	few	11	TGTGCCAGCACTGAGGGGAATGAGCAGTTCTTC	CASTEGNEQFF
TRBD2	TRBV9	TRBJ2-1	many	17	TGTGCCAGCAGCGTTCCTGAGGCGGGAGGGCCCTGGTTTGAGCAGTTCTTC	CASSVPEAGGPWFEQFF
NA	TRBV28	TRBJ2-3	many	13	TGTGCCAGCAGTTTAGTTCGCAGGGGCCTGCAGTATTTT	CASSLVRRGLQYF
NA	TRBV29-1	TRBJ2-1	few	10	TGCAGCGTCGCCTACAATGAGCAGTTCTTC	CSVAYNEQFF
NA	TRBV5-1	TRBJ2-7	many	13	TGCGCCAGCGGAGACTATAAAAAGAGCGAGCAGTACTTC	CASGDYKKSEQYF
TRBD2	TRBV15	TRBJ2-1	many	14	TGTGCCACCAGCAGAGGGGGGGGCTACAATGAGCAGTTCTTC	CATSRGGGYNEQFF
NA	TRBV5-1	TRBJ2-1	many	14	TGCGCCAGCAGCTTGGAGGTGGGGTACAATGAGCAGTTCTTC	CASSLEVGYNEQFF
TRBD1	TRBV2	TRBJ2-5	NA	17	TGTGCCAGCGGCCGGGACAGGGGGCATTCCCCACAAGAGACCCAGTACTTC	CASGRDRGHSPQETQYF
TRBD1	TRBV12-5	TRBJ2-1	NA	15	TGTGCTAGTGCCTCGGGACAGGGGATGGGCAATGAGCAGTTCTTC	CASASGQGMGNEQFF
TRBD2	TRBV20-1	TRBJ2-3	NA	14	TGCAGTGCTAGAGAAGGGACTAGCGGGAGTTCGCAGTATTTT	CSAREGTSGSSQYF
NA	TRBV4-2	TRBJ1-5	NA	15	TGTGCCAGCAGCCAAGTGGAGGGCACCTTAAAGCCCCAGCATTTT	CASSQVEGTLKPQHF
NA	TRBV7-2	TRBJ1-6	NA	14	TGTGCCAGCAGCATGGACGGAGCGAATTCACCCCTCCACTTT	CASSMDGANSPLHF
NA	TRBV20-1	TRBJ2-1	NA	13	TGCAGTGCTGGTAGCGGAATCTACAATGAGCAGTTCTTC	CSAGSGIYNEQFF
TRBD2	TRBV9	TRBJ2-5	many	16	TGTGCCAGCAGCGTAGCTATGCGGGAGGAGGGAGAGACCCAGTACTTC	CASSVAMREEGETQYF
TRBD2	TRBV4-1	TRBJ2-1	few	17	TGCGCCAGCAGCCAAGGACATATAGCGGGAGGGGGGAATGAGCAGTTCTTC	CASSQGHIAGGGNEQFF
TRBD1	TRBV20-1	TRBJ1-5	many	16	TGCAGTGCTAGCACAGGGGGCGCCGGGAGCAATCAGCCCCAGCATTTT	CSASTGGAGSNQPQHF
TRBD2	TRBV27	TRBJ2-1	many	15	TGTGCCAGCAGTTTATCGCGGGAGGATTACAATGAGCAGTTCTTC	CASSLSREDYNEQFF
NA	TRBV7-2	TRBJ2-7	many	11	TGTGCCAGCAGCGCTGGGGCGGTCAGGTACTTC	CASSAGAVRYF
NA	TRBV4-1	TRBJ2-2	many	16	TGCGCCAGCAGCCAAGATTTGGGGCTAGCGACCGGGGAGCTGTTTTTT	CASSQDLGLATGELFF
NA	TRBV20-1	TRBJ2-5	many	13	TGCAGTGCTTCTTCCTCGGGGGCAGAGACCCAGTACTTC	CSASSSGAETQYF
NA	TRBV7-9	TRBJ1-1	NA	13	TGTGCCAGCAGCCTCGTCGGGGGTTGGGAAGCTTTCTTT	CASSLVGGWEAFF
TRBD2	TRBV28	TRBJ2-5	few	14	TGTGCCAGCAGTAGCGGGAGGGCCCGAGAGACCCAGTACTTC	CASSSGRARETQYF
TRBD2	TRBV20-1	TRBJ2-2	many	13	TGCAGTGCCTCAGCGGGGGGTGCCGGGGAGCTGTTTTTT	CSASAGGAGELFF
NA	TRBV20-1	TRBJ2-3	many	10	TGCAGTGCGCTGGCAGATACGCAGTATTTT	CSALADTQYF
NA	TRBV12-3/TRBV12-4	TRBJ1-5	many	14	TGTGCCAGCAGCAGACAGGCGGGCAATCAGCCCCAGCATTTT	CASSRQAGNQPQHF
NA	TRBV20-1	TRBJ2-5	many	12	TGCAGTGCTAGTTTAGGGTTGGTGACCCAGTACTTC	CSASLGLVTQYF
TRBD1	TRBV4-1	TRBJ1-4	few	15	TGCGCCAGCAGCCTTCAGCGGACAGGGGCCGAAAAACTGTTTTTT	CASSLQRTGAEKLFF
NA	TRBV7-8	TRBJ1-1	few	17	TGTGCCAGCAGCTTATTGGGGGCAGGAGCCGCGGACACTGAAGCTTTCTTT	CASSLLGAGAADTEAFF
TRBD1	TRBV20-1	TRBJ1-2	NA	16	TGCAGTGCTAGACTGGCTGGCGGCAGGGGGGACTATGGCTACACCTTC	CSARLAGGRGDYGYTF
NA	TRBV6-2/TRBV6-3	TRBJ1-3	NA	16	TGTGCCAGCTTACGCGGAAATCAGGCATCTGGAAACACCATATATTTT	CASLRGNQASGNTIYF
NA	TRBV5-1	TRBJ1-2	many	14	TGCGCCAGCAGCTCCTTGCAAGGAGACTATGGCTACACCTTC	CASSSLQGDYGYTF
NA	TRBV29-1	TRBJ1-2	few	12	TGCAGCGTTGCCCGACAGGTTGGCGGCTACACCTTC	CSVARQVGGYTF
NA	TRBV6-1	TRBJ1-5	many	14	TGTGCCAGCAGCCCGACTGGGAGCAATCAGCCCCAGCATTTT	CASSPTGSNQPQHF
TRBD1	TRBV19	TRBJ1-1	few	15	TGTGCCAGTAGTATTACCGGGACAGCGAACACTGAAGCTTTCTTT	CASSITGTANTEAFF